The clone carrying this T cell receptor beta chain has ten or more counts. This record comes from a study of blood T cell repertoires in COVID-19. Study summary: COVID-19 samples, acute and convalescent, were from the United States, Italy and Spain. T cells, B-cell-depleted T cells, or PBMCs supplied cDNA or gDNA.

Study processing details: It was from reference gene primer amplification that nucleated cell counts were estimated. Measured with immunoSEQ multiplex PCR; TCRdb has only the in-frame clones, and not every one. V and J calls and clone size are those listed in that table; D and trimming were worked out from the DNA. The data contain under 300,000 clones, 83% of them singletons. Germline CDR1 SGDLS, CDR2 YYNGEE. There are 16 residues in the CDR3. V shed 4 bases and J 4 bases; nucleotides not matched to a gene: 10. This TCR was recovered from a human donor in a cohort sampled during active COVID-19. The sample taken for sequencing was peripheral blood. V is TRBV9 and J is TRBJ2-7; 11 bases are shared with TRBD1. CDR3 protein: CASSPRTGGAGYEQYF. For the CDR3, the DNA is TGTGCCAGCAGCCCACGGACAGGGGGCGCCGGTTACGAGCAGTACTTC.